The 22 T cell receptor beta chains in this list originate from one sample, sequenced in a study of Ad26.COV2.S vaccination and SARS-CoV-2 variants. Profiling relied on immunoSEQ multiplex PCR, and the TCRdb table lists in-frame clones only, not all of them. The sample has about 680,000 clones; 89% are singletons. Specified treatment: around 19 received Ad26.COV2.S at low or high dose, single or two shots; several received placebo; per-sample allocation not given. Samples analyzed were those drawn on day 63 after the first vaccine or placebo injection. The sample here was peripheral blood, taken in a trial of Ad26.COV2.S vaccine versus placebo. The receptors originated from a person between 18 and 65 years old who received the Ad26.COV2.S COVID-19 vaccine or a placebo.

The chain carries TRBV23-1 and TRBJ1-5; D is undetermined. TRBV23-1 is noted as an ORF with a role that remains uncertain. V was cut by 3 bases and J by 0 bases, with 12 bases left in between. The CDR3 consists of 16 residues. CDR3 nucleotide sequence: TGCGCCAGCAGTCATCCGGTTCGGGCTAGCAATCAGCCCCAGCATTTT. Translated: CASSHPVRASNQPQHF.

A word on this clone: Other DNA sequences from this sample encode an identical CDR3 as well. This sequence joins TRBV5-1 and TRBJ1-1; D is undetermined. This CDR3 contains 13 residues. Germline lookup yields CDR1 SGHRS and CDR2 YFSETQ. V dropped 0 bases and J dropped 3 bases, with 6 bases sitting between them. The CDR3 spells CASSLAGYTEAFF. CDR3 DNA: TGCGCCAGCAGCTTGGCGGGGTACACTGAAGCTTTCTTT.

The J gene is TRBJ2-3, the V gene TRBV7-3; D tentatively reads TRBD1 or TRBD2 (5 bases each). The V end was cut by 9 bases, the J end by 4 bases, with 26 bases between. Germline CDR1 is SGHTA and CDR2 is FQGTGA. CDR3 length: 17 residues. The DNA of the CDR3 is TGTGCCAGACTCTACTGGTCCGGGACCCCTAGGGCAGATACGCAGTATTTT. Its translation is CARLYWSGTPRADTQYF.

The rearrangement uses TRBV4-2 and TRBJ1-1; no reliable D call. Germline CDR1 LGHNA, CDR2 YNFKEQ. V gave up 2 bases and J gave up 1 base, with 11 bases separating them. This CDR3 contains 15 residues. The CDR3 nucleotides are TGTGCCAGCAGCCAAATTGGAGGGTCGAACACTGAAGCTTTCTTT. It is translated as CASSQIGGSNTEAFF.

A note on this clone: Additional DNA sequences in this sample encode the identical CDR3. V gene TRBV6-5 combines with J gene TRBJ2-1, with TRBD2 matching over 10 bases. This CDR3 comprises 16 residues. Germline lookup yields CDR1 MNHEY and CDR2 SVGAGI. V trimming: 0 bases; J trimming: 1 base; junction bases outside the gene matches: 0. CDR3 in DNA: TGTGCCAGCAGTTACTCGACTAGCGGGTCCTACAATGAGCAGTTCTTC. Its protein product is CASSYSTSGSYNEQFF.

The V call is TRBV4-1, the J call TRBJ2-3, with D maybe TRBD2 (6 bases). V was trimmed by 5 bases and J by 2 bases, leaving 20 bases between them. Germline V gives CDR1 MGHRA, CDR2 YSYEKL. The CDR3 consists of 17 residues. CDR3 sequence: CASSDDTSGGNTDTQYF. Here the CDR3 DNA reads TGCGCCAGCAGCGACGATACTAGTGGGGGGAACACAGATACGCAGTATTTT.

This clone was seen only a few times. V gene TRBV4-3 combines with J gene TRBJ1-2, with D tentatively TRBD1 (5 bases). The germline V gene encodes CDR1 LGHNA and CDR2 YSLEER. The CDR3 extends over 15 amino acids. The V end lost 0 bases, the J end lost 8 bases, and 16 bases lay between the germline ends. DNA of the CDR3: TGCGCCAGCAGCCAAGAGGACCGGACAACTGCGGGCTACACCTTC. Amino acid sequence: CASSQEDRTTAGYTF.

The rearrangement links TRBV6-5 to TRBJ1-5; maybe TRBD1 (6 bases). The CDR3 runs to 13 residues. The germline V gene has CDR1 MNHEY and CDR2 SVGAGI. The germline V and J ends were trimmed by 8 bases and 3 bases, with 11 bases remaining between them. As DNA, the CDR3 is TGTGCCAGCGCCCGGGGGCACAATCAGCCCCAGCATTTT. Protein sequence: CASARGHNQPQHF.

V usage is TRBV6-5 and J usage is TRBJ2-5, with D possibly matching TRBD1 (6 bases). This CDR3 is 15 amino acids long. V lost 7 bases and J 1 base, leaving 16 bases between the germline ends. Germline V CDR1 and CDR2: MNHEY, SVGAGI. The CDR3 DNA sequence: TGTGCCAGCACTCGAGGACAGCGCTTCCAAGAGACCCAGTACTTC. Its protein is CASTRGQRFQETQYF.

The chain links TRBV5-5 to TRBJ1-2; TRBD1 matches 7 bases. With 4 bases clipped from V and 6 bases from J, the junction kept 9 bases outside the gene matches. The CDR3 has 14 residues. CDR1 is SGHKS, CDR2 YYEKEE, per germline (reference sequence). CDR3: CASSIGQVRDGYTF. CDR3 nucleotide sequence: TGTGCCAGCAGCATAGGACAGGTGAGAGATGGCTACACCTTC.

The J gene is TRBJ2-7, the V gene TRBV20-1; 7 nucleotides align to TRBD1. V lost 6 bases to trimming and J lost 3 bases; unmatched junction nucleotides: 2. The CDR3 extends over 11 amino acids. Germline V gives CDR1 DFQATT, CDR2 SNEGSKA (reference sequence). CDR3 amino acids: CSAGTVYEQYF. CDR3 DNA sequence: TGCAGTGCCGGGACAGTCTACGAGCAGTACTTC.

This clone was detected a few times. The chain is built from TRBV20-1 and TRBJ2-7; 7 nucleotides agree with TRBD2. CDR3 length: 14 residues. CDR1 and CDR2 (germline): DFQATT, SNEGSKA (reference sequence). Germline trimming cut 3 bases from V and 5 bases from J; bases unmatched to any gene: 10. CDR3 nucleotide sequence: TGCAGTGCTAGTTCCGGGCGGGAGTCGGACGAGCAGTACTTC. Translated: CSASSGRESDEQYF.

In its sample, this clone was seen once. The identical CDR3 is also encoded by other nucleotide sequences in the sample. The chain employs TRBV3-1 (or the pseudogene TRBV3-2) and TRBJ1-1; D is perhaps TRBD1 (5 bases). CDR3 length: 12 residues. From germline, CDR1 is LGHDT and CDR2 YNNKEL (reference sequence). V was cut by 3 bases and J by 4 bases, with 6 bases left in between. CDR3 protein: CASSQGVTEAFF. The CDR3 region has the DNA TGTGCCAGCAGCCAGGGGGTCACTGAAGCTTTCTTT.

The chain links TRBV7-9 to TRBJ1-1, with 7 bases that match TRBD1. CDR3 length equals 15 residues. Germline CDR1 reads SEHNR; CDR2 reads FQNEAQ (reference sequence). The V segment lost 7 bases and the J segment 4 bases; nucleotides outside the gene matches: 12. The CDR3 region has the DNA TGTGCCAGCAACGCACAAGGACAGGCGGGCACTGAAGCTTTCTTT. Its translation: CASNAQGQAGTEAFF.

The CDR3 protein is CASSLRDAGELFF. As DNA, the CDR3 is TGCGCCAGCAGCTTGCGGGATGCCGGGGAGCTGTTTTTT. This sequence joins TRBV5-1 and TRBJ2-2; D perhaps matches TRBD2 (5 bases). V was clipped by 1 base and J by 6 bases, with 7 bases between them. CDR3 length: 13 residues. From germline, CDR1 is SGHRS and CDR2 YFSETQ.

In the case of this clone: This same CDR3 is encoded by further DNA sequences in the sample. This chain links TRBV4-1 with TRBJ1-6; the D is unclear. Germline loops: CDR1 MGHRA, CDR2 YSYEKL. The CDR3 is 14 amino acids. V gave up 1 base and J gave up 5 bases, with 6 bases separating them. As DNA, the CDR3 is TGCGCCAGCAGCCAAGTCGATAATAATTCACCCCTCCACTTT. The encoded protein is CASSQVDNNSPLHF.

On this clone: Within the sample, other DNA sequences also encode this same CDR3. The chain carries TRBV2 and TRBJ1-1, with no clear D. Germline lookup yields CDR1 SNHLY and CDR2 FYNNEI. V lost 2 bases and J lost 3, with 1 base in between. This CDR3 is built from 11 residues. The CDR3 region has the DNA TGTGCCAGCAGTGAATACACTGAAGCTTTCTTT. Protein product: CASSEYTEAFF.

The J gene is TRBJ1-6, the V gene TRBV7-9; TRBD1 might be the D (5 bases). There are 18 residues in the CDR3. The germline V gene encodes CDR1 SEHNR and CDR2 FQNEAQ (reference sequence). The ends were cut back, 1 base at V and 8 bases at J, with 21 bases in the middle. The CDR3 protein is CASSLGSGDYMGYSPLHF. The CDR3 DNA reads TGTGCCAGCAGCTTAGGGTCGGGGGACTACATGGGATATTCACCCCTCCACTTT.

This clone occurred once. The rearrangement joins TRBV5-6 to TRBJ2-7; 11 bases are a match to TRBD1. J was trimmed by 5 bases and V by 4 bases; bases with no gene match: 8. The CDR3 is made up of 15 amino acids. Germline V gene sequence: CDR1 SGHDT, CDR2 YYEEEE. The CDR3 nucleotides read TGTGCCAGCAGCCTGGACAGGGGGCGAGTTAACGAGCAGTACTTC. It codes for CASSLDRGRVNEQYF.

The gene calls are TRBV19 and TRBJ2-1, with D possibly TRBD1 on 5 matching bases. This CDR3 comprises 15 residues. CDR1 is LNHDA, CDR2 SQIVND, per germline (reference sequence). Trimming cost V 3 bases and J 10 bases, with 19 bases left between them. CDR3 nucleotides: TGTGCCAGTAGTATTAGCAGGACAATGGGTTTAGAGCAGTTCTTC. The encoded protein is CASSISRTMGLEQFF.

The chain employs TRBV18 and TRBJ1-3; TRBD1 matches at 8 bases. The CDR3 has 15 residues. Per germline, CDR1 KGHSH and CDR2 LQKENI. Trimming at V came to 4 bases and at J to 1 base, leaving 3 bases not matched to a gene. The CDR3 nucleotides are TGTGCCAGCTCACGCGACAGGGGTTCTGGAAACACCATATATTTT. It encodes CASSRDRGSGNTIYF.

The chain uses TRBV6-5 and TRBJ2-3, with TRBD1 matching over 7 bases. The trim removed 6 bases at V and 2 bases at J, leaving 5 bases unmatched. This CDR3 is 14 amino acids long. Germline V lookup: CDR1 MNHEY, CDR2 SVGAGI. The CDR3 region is CASRRTGITDTQYF. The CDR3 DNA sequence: TGTGCCAGCAGGCGGACAGGAATCACAGATACGCAGTATTTT.